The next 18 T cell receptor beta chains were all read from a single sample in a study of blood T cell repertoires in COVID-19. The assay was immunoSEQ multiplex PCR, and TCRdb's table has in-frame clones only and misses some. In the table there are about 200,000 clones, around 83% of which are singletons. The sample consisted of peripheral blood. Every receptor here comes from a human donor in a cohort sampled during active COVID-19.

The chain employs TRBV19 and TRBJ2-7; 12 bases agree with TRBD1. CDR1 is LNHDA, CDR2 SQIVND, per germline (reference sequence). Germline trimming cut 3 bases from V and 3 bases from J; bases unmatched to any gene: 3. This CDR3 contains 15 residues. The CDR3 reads CASSMGTGGFYEQYF. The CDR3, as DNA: TGTGCCAGTAGTATGGGGACAGGGGGCTTCTACGAGCAGTACTTC.

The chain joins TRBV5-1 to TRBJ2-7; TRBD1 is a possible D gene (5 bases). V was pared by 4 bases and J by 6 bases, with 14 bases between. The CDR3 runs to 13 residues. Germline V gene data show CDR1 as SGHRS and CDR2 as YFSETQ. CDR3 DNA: TGCGCCAGCAGCCGCCAACTTGGGGCCGAGCAGTACTTC. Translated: CASSRQLGAEQYF.

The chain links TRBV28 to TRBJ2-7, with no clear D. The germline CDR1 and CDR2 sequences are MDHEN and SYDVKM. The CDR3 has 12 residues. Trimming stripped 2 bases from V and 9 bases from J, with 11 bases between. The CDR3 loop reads CASSLIRRMQYF. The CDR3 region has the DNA TGTGCCAGCAGTTTAATTCGCAGGATGCAGTACTTC.

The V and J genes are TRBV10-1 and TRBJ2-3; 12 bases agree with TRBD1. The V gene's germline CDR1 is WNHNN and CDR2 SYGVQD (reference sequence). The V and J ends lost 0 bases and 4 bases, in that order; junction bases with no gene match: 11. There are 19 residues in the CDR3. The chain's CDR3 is CASSESRDRGRRGADTQYF. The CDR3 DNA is TGCGCCAGCAGTGAGTCGAGGGACAGGGGGCGGCGAGGTGCAGATACGCAGTATTTT.

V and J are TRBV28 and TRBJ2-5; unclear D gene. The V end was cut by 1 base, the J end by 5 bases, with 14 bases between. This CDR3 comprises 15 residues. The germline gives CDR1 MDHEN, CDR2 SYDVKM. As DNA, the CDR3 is TGTGCCAGCAGTTTATACCAAGCGAGCGTGGAGACCCAGTACTTC. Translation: CASSLYQASVETQYF.

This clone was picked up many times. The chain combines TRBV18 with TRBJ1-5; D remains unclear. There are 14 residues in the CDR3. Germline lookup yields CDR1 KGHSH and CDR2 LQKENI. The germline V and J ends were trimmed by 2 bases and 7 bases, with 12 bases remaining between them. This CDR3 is CASSPAPGPQPQHF. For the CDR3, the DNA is TGTGCCAGCTCACCAGCCCCAGGCCCCCAGCCCCAGCATTTT. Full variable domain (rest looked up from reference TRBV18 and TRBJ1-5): NAGVMQNPRHLVRRRGQEARLRCSPMKGHSHVYWYRQLPEEGLKFMVYLQKENIIDESGMPKERFSAEFPKEGPSILRIQQVVRGDSAAYFCASSPAPGPQPQHFGDGTRLSIL.

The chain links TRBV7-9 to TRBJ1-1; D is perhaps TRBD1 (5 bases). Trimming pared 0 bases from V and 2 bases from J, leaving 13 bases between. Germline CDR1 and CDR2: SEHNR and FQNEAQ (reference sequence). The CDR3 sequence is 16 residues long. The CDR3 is CASSLAPGGPNTEAFF. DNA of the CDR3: TGTGCCAGCAGCTTAGCGCCCGGGGGACCCAACACTGAAGCTTTCTTT.

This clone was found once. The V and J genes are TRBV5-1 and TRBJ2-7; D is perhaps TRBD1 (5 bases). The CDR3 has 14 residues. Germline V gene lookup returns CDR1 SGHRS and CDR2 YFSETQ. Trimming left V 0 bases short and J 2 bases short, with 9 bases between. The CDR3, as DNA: TGCGCCAGCAGCTTGGCGACAGCAACCTACGAGCAGTACTTC. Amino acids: CASSLATATYEQYF.

The CDR3 DNA sequence: TGTGCCAGCAGTTTAACTCATTACGAGCAGTACTTC. Amino acids: CASSLTHYEQYF. The chain uses TRBV12-3 or TRBV12-4 and TRBJ2-7; D gene uncertain. The CDR3 has 12 amino acids. Trimming left V 2 bases short and J 4 bases short, with 6 bases between.

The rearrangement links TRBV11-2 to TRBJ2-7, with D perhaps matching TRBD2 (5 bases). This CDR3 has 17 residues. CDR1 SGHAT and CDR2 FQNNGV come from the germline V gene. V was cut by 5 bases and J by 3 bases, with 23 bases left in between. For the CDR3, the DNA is TGTGCCAGCAGCACTAAAACCGGGGTAGCGTACTTCTACGAGCAGTACTTC. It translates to CASSTKTGVAYFYEQYF.

Written as DNA, the CDR3 is TGCGCCAGCAGCCAGCCCCTAGCGGGACCACCCTACGAGCAGTACTTC. Its protein is CASSQPLAGPPYEQYF. The J gene is TRBJ2-7, the V gene TRBV5-1, with TRBD2 matching over 9 bases. The CDR3 contains 16 residues. Unmatched junction bases numbered 10, after V lost 4 bases and J lost 2 bases. Looked up from germline, CDR1 is SGHRS and CDR2 is YFSETQ.

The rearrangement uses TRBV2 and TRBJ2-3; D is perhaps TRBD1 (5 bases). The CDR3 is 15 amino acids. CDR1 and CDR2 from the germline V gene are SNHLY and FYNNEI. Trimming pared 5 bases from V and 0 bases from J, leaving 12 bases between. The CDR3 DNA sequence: TGTGCCAGCAGTCAACGACAGCCTAGCACAGATACGCAGTATTTT. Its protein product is CASSQRQPSTDTQYF.

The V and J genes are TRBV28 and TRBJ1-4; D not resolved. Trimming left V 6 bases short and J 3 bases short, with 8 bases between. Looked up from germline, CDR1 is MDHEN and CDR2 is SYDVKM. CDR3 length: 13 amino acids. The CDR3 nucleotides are TGTGCCAGCAGAACACAGCCTAATGAAAAACTGTTTTTT. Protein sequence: CASRTQPNEKLFF.

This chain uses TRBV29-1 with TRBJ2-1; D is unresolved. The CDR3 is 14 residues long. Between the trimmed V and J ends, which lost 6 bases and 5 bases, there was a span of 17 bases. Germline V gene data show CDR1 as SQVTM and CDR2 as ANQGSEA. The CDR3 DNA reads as TGCAGCGTCCACGACTGGATCCCCGACAATGAGCAGTTCTTC. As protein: CSVHDWIPDNEQFF.

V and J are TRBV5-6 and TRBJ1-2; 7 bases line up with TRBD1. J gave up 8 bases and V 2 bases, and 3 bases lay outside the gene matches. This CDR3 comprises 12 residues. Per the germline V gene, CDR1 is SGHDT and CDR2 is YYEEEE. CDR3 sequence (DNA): TGTGCCAGCAGCTTTAGGGGGCGAGGCTACACCTTC. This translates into CASSFRGRGYTF.

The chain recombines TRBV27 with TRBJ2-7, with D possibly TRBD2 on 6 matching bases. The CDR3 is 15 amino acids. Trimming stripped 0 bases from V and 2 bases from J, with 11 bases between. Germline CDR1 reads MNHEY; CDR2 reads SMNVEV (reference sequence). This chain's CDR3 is CASSLSEGGTYEQYF. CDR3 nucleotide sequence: TGTGCCAGCAGTTTATCCGAGGGAGGCACCTACGAGCAGTACTTC.

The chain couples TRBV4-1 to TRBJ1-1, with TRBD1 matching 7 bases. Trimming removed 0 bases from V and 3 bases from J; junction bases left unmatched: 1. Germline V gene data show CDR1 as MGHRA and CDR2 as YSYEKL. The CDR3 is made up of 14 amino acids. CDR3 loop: CASSQDQGDTEAFF. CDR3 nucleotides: TGCGCCAGCAGCCAAGATCAGGGGGACACTGAAGCTTTCTTT.

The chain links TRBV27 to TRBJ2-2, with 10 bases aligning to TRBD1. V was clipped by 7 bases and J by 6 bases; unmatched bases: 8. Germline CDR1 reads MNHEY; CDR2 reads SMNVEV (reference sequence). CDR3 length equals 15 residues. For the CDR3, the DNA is TGTGCCAGCACCTCCTGGGACAGGGGCGCCGGGGAGCTGTTTTTT. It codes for CASTSWDRGAGELFF.